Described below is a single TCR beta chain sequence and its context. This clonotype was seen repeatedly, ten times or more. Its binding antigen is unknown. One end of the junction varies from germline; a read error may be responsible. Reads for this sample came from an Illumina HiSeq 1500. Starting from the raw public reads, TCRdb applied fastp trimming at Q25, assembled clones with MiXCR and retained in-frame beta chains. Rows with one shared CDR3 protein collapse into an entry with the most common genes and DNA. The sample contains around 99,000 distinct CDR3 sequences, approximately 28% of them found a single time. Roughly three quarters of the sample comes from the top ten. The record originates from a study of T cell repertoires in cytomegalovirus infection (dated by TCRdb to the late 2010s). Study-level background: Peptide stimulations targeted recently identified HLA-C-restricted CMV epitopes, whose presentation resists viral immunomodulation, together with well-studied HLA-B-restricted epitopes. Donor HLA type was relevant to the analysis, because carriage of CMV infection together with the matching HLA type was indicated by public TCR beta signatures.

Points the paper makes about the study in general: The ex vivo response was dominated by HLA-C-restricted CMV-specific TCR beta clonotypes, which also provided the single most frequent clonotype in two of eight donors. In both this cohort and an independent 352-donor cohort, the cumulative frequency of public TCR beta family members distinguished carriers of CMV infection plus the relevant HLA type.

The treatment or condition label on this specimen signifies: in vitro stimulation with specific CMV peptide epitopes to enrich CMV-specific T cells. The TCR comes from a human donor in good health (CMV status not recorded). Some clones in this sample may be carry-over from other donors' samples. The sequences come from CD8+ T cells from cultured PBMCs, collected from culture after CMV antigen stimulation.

The CDR3 protein: CASSLGSYEQYF. The nucleotides read TGTGCCAGCAGTTTAGGGTCCTACGAGCAGTACTTC. The chain uses TRBV7-9 and TRBJ2-7; the D gene cannot be resolved reliably. In the germline V gene (reference sequence), CDR1 corresponds to SEHNR and CDR2 to FQNEAQ. Inclusive of the bounding cysteine and phenylalanine, the CDR3 is 12 residues long. The kept DNA is CDR3 alone, 36 bases in frame from the first base.